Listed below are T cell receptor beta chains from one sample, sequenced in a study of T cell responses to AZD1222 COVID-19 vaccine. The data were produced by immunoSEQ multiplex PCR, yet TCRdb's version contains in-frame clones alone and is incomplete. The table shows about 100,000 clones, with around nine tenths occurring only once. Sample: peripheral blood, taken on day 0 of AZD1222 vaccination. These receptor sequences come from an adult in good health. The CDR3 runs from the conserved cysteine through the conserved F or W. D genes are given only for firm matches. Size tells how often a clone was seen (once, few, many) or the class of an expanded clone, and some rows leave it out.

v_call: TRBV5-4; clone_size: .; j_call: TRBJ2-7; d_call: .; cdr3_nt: TGTGCCAGCAGCCTAGACTACGAGCAGTACTTC; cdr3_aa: CASSLDYEQYF
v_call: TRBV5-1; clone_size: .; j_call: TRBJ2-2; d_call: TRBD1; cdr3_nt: TGCGCCAGCAGCGTAGGGACAGGGGGATTGAACACCGGGGAGCTGTTTTTT; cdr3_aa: CASSVGTGGLNTGELFF
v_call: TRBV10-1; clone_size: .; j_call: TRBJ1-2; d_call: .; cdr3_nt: TGCGCCAGGCTTGGGGACACCGGGGGGGACGATGGCTACACCTTC; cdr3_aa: CARLGDTGGDDGYTF
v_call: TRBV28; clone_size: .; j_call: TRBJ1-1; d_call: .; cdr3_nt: TGTGCCAGCAGTTTACAGCACACTGAAGCTTTCTTT; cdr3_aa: CASSLQHTEAFF
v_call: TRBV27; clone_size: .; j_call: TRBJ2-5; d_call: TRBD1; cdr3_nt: TGTGCCAGCAACAGGGAAGGGACAGGGACCCAGTACTTC; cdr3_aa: CASNREGTGTQYF
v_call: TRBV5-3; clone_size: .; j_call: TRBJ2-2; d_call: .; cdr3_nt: TGTGCCAGAAGCGCCAAGACCGGGTCCTCCGCGTCGAACACCGGGGAGCTGTTTTTT; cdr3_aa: CARSAKTGSSASNTGELFF
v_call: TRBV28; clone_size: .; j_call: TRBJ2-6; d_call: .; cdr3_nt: TGTGCCAGCAGTTCCGGGGGCACCGACAGGTCTGGGGCCAACGTCCTGACTTTC; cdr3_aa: CASSSGGTDRSGANVLTF
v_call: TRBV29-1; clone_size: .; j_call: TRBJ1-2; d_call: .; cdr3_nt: TGCAGCACCGTGTCGGAAAATTTCTATGGCTACACCTTC; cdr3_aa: CSTVSENFYGYTF
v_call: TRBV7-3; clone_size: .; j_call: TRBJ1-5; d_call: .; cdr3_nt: TGTGCCAGCGAGGTTAGCAATCAGCCCCAGCATTTT; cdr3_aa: CASEVSNQPQHF
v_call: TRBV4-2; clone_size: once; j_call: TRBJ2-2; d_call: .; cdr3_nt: TGTGCCAGCAGCCAAGTTGAAGGTATTGAGCTGTTTTTT; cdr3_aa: CASSQVEGIELFF
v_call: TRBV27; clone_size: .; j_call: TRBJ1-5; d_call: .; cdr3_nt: TGTGCCAGCAGGGTGGCCCAGGGGAGCAATCAGCCCCAGCATTTT; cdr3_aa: CASRVAQGSNQPQHF
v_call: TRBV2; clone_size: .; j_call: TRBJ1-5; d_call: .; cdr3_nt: TGTGCCAGCAGTGATCCGATGGGAGACTATAGCAATCAGCCCCAGCATTTT; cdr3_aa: CASSDPMGDYSNQPQHF
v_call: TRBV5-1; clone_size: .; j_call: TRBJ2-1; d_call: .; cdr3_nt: TGCGCCAGCAGCTTTGAGGAGGGGGTTGGTGAGCAGTTCTTC; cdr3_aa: CASSFEEGVGEQFF
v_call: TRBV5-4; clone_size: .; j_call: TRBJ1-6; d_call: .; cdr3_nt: TGTGCCAGCAGCTTGCAGTCGGGGGCAGGGAATTCACCCCTCCACTTT; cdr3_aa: CASSLQSGAGNSPLHF
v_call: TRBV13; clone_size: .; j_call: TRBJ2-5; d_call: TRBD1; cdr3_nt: TGTGCCAGCAGCTTAAACGACAGGGTAGAGACCCAGTACTTC; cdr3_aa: CASSLNDRVETQYF
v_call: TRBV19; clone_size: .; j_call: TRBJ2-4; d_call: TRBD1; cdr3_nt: TGTGCCACCCGGACAGGGGAAAACATTCAGTACTTC; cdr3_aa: CATRTGENIQYF
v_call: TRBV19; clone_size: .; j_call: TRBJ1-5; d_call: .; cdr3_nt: TGTGCCAGTAGCGGGGGCTATCAGCCCCAGCATTTT; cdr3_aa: CASSGGYQPQHF
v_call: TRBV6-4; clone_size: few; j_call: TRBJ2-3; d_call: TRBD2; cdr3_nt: TGTGCCAGCAGTGACAGCGGGGGGGCGACAGATACGCAGTATTTT; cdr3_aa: CASSDSGGATDTQYF
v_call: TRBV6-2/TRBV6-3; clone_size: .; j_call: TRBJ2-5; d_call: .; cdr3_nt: TGTGCCAGCAGTTACTCACCGGGGAGACAAGAGACCCAGTACTTC; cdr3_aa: CASSYSPGRQETQYF
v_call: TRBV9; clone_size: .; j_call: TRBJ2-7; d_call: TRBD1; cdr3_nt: TGTGCCAGCAGTCCAGACAGGGGGCTTGGGGTCGAGCAGTACTTC; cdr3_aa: CASSPDRGLGVEQYF
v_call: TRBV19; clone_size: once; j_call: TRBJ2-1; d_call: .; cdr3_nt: TGTGCCAGTAGTACCCCCCTTGAGGTCCATGAGCAGTTCTTC; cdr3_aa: CASSTPLEVHEQFF
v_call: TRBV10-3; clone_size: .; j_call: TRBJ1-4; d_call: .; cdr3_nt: TGTGCCATCACAAAACAGGTTAATGAAAAACTGTTTTTT; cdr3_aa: CAITKQVNEKLFF
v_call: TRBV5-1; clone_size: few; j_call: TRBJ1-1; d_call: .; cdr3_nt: TGCGCCAGCAGCTTGGAGGTTCTAGCCGCTGAAGCTTTCTTT; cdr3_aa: CASSLEVLAAEAFF
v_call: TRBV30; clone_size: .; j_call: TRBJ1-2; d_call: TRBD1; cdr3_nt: TGTGCCTGGAGCATGTGGACAGGGCTTTTAGGCTACACCTTC; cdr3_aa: CAWSMWTGLLGYTF
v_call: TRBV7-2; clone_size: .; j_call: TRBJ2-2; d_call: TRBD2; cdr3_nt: TGTGCCAGCAGCTTAGCCGCAGCGGGAGGGCCCACCGGGGAGCTGTTTTTT; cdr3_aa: CASSLAAAGGPTGELFF
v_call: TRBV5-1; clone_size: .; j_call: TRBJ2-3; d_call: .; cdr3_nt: TGCGCCAGCAGCTTGTGGGGTCAGGGGTCTGATACGCAGTATTTT; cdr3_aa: CASSLWGQGSDTQYF
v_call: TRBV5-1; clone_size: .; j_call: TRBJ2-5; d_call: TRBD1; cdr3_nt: TGCGCCAGCAGCACACGGACAGGGGGCGGTGAGACCCAGTACTTC; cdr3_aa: CASSTRTGGGETQYF
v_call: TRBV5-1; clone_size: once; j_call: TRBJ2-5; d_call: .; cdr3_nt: TGCGCCAGCAGCAACCAGGGAATAGAGACCCAGTACTTC; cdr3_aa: CASSNQGIETQYF